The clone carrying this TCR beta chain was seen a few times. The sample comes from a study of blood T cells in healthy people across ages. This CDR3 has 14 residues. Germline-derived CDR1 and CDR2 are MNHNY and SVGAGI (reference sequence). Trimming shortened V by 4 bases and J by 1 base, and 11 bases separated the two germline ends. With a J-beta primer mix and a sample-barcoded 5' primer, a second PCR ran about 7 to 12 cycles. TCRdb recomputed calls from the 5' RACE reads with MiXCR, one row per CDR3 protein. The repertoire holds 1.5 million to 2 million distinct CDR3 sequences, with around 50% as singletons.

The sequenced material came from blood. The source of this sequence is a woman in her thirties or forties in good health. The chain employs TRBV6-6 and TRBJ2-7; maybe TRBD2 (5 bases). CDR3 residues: CASSWTTTSYEQYF. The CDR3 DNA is TGTGCCAGCAGTTGGACGACTACTTCCTACGAGCAGTACTTC.